What follows is one T cell receptor (beta chain) and its context. Germline V gene data show CDR1 as KGHSH and CDR2 as LQKENI. The CDR3 covers 18 residues. Trimming took 3 bases from V and 2 from J, leaving 21 bases between them. This sample stems from a study of blood T cell repertoires in COVID-19. Across the whole study: Donors in the United States, Italy and Spain gave samples during acute or convalescent COVID-19. In each case, the material was cDNA or gDNA derived from T cells, B-cell-depleted T cells, or PBMCs.

Original data processing: Amplifying reference gene primers gave estimates of nucleated cell counts. Generated by immunoSEQ multiplex PCR, the TCRdb table keeps only in-frame clones and is missing some. D and trimming come from the DNA, and the V and J calls and clone size come from that table. The repertoire has some 280,000 clones, around 89% of them found once; the top ten carry approximately 12%. The sequenced material came from peripheral blood. This chain connects TRBV18 to TRBJ2-3, with a weak D call TRBD2 (6 bases). The origin of this receptor is a woman in her sixties or seventies with acute or convalescent COVID-19. CDR3 bases: TGTGCCAGCTCACCCGGACTCCGGGGGATCGAGGTCACAGATACGCAGTATTTT. This encodes CASSPGLRGIEVTDTQYF.